The rows below give T cell receptor beta chains drawn from one sample of a study of CD8 T cells in Susac syndrome. TCRdb reprocessed the immunoSEQ multiplex PCR reads via MiXCR and lists one record per CDR3 protein. This sample has some 200,000 distinct CDR3 sequences, with about 94% found just once. The sample was CD4+ T cells from PBMCs. The receptors were gathered from a human donor in good health. Each CDR3 is given with its conserved first and last residue. Each record gives: D gene, clone size, V gene, J gene, CDR3 protein, CDR3 DNA. D genes are given only for firm matches. Expanded clones are given a class, and other clones once, few, many or no size at all.

>TRBD2|NA|TRBV28|TRBJ2-1
CASSFGSGGRDEQFF
TGTGCCAGCAGTTTCGGTTCTGGTGGGAGGGACGAGCAGTTCTTC
>NA|NA|TRBV24-1|TRBJ2-1
CATSDLLNEQFF
TGTGCCACCAGTGATTTGCTCAATGAGCAGTTCTTC
>NA|NA|TRBV29-1|TRBJ1-1
CSVAAGPAFF
TGCAGCGTTGCCGCGGGCCCAGCTTTCTTT
>NA|NA|TRBV9|TRBJ2-2
CASSPRDWNTGELFF
TGTGCCAGCAGCCCCCGGGATTGGAACACCGGGGAGCTGTTTTTT
>NA|NA|TRBV29-1|TRBJ1-3
CSVETETGNTIYF
TGCAGCGTCGAGACCGAAACTGGAAACACCATATATTTT
>TRBD2|NA|TRBV7-3|TRBJ2-3
CASSRAGTSGRSADTQYF
TGTGCCAGCAGCAGAGCGGGCACTAGCGGGAGATCTGCAGATACGCAGTATTTT
>NA|NA|TRBV15|TRBJ1-3
CATSRDYRNTIYF
TGTGCCACCAGCAGAGATTACCGAAACACCATATATTTT
>NA|NA|TRBV19|TRBJ2-3
CASSRQGTDTQYF
TGTGCCAGTAGTCGGCAGGGGACAGATACGCAGTATTTT
>TRBD1|NA|TRBV20-1|TRBJ1-5
CSARQGANSNQPQHF
TGCAGTGCTAGACAGGGGGCAAATAGCAATCAGCCCCAGCATTTT
>NA|NA|TRBV15|TRBJ2-3
CATSRAVPTDTQYF
TGTGCCACCAGCAGAGCCGTACCGACAGATACGCAGTATTTT
>NA|NA|TRBV27|TRBJ2-5
CASRTPGETQYF
TGTGCCAGCAGGACCCCCGGGGAGACCCAGTACTTC
>NA|NA|TRBV7-2|TRBJ1-2
CASSSRSEAYGYTF
TGTGCCAGCAGCTCTAGAAGCGAAGCCTATGGCTACACCTTC
>NA|NA|TRBV30|TRBJ1-1
CAWSARKAFF
TGTGCCTGGAGTGCCAGGAAAGCTTTCTTT
>TRBD1|NA|TRBV6-5|TRBJ2-1
CASSYSTGTGDNEQFF
TGTGCCAGCAGTTACTCTACCGGGACAGGGGACAATGAGCAGTTCTTC
>NA|NA|TRBV3-1|TRBJ1-5
CASSQHPDQPQHF
TGTGCCAGCAGCCAACACCCAGATCAGCCCCAGCATTTT
>NA|NA|TRBV15|TRBJ2-7
CATSRDPGLTYEQYF
TGTGCCACCAGCAGAGATCCCGGCCTCACCTACGAGCAGTACTTC
>NA|NA|TRBV7-3|TRBJ2-3
CASSQTGTDTQYF
TGTGCCAGCAGCCAGACCGGGACTGATACGCAGTATTTT
>NA|NA|TRBV20-1|TRBJ2-1
CSGSTGISQFF
TGCAGTGGGTCAACAGGGATTTCGCAGTTCTTC
>NA|NA|TRBV28|TRBJ2-1
CASSALEVHRNEQFF
TGTGCCAGCAGTGCTCTCGAGGTGCACCGAAATGAGCAGTTCTTC
>NA|NA|TRBV27|TRBJ2-1
CASSLVTPYNEQFF
TGTGCCAGCAGTTTAGTCACCCCTTACAATGAGCAGTTCTTC
>TRBD1|NA|TRBV29-1|TRBJ1-3
CSVMTGGVSGNTIYF
TGCAGCGTCATGACAGGGGGCGTCTCTGGAAACACCATATATTTT
>NA|NA|TRBV20-1|TRBJ2-6
CSARAGANVLTF
TGCAGTGCTAGAGCTGGGGCCAACGTCCTGACTTTC
>TRBD2|NA|TRBV28|TRBJ2-5
CASSAGGSRETQYF
TGTGCCAGCTCAGCGGGAGGGAGCCGGGAGACCCAGTACTTC
>TRBD2|NA|TRBV4-3|TRBJ2-3
CASSQWTSGSRDTQYF
TGCGCCAGCAGCCAGTGGACTAGCGGGAGTAGGGATACGCAGTATTTT
>TRBD2|NA|TRBV20-1|TRBJ2-7
CSANSGSYEQYF
TGCAGTGCCAATAGCGGGAGCTACGAGCAGTACTTC
>TRBD1|NA|TRBV30|TRBJ2-5
CAYSRDRAQETQYF
TGTGCCTACAGTCGGGACAGGGCACAAGAGACCCAGTACTTC
>NA|NA|TRBV19|TRBJ2-1
CASSTGRSYNEQFF
TGTGCCAGTAGTACGGGGAGATCCTACAATGAGCAGTTCTTC
>NA|NA|TRBV29-1|TRBJ2-2
CSARKRTGHTGELFF
TGCAGCGCCCGAAAGCGAACAGGGCACACCGGGGAGCTGTTTTTT
>NA|NA|TRBV9|TRBJ1-2
CASIQTTGKYGYTF
TGTGCCAGCATCCAAACTACAGGGAAATATGGCTACACCTTC
>NA|NA|TRBV3-1|TRBJ2-2
CASSQGRDVELFF
TGTGCCAGCAGCCAAGGGCGGGACGTGGAGCTGTTTTTT
>NA|NA|TRBV6-8|TRBJ1-2
CASSYYGYTF
TGTGCCAGCAGCTACTATGGCTACACCTTC
>TRBD2|NA|TRBV20-1|TRBJ2-1
CSATLVSGRVNEQFF
TGCAGTGCTACCCTCGTAAGCGGGAGAGTCAATGAGCAGTTCTTC
>TRBD1|NA|TRBV29-1|TRBJ2-7
CSVAGQAGLYSYEQYF
TGCAGCGTCGCGGGACAGGCGGGCCTCTACTCCTACGAGCAGTACTTC
>TRBD1|NA|TRBV3-1|TRBJ1-2
CASSQAGTEIYTF
TGTGCCAGCAGCCAAGCCGGGACAGAAATCTACACCTTC
>NA|NA|TRBV4-2|TRBJ2-7
CASSQVVGAEQYF
TGTGCCAGCAGCCAAGTAGTGGGCGCCGAGCAGTACTTC
>NA|few|TRBV6-5|TRBJ1-1
CASSFGGVNTEAFF
TGTGCCAGTTCTTTTGGTGGAGTGAACACTGAAGCTTTCTTT
>TRBD2|NA|TRBV5-1|TRBJ2-4
CASSLDRRGLVGTSDQVRNIQYF
TGCGCCAGCAGCTTGGACCGACGAGGGCTTGTGGGGACTAGCGACCAGGTCCGAAACATTCAGTACTTC
>NA|once|TRBV29-1|TRBJ1-2
CSVESTGLGYTF
TGCAGCGTAGAAAGCACAGGGCTTGGCTACACCTTC
>TRBD2|NA|TRBV6-5|TRBJ2-3
CASIPSGSSDTQYF
TGTGCCAGCATCCCTAGCGGGAGCTCAGATACGCAGTATTTT
>NA|NA|TRBV12-3/TRBV12-4|TRBJ2-7
CASSALFLGLFGEQYF
TGTGCCAGCAGTGCTCTATTTTTGGGACTGTTTGGGGAGCAGTACTTC
>TRBD1|NA|TRBV20-1|TRBJ1-2
CSAPQGAGGYTF
TGCAGTGCACCCCAGGGGGCGGGGGGCTACACCTTC
>NA|once|TRBV5-6|TRBJ2-5
CASSFGGSQTQYF
TGTGCCAGCAGCTTTGGGGGCTCACAGACCCAGTACTTC
>NA|NA|TRBV3-1|TRBJ2-7
CASSQAWGASYEQYF
TGTGCCAGCAGCCAAGCGTGGGGGGCCTCCTACGAGCAGTACTTC
>NA|NA|TRBV19|TRBJ2-3
CASSMYWDVTDTQYF
TGTGCCAGTAGTATGTACTGGGACGTCACAGATACGCAGTATTTT
>TRBD1|NA|TRBV18|TRBJ2-1
CASSQTGGRGEQFF
TGTGCCAGCTCACAAACAGGGGGTCGGGGTGAGCAGTTCTTC
>TRBD1|NA|TRBV7-7|TRBJ2-5
CASSRYRGLQETQYF
TGTGCTAGCAGCCGGTACAGGGGGCTTCAAGAGACCCAGTACTTC
>NA|NA|TRBV29-1|TRBJ2-3
CSGIGGGTDTQYF
TGCAGCGGAATAGGAGGGGGAACAGATACGCAGTATTTT
>TRBD1|NA|TRBV28|TRBJ1-5
CASSLGTGGHGQDQPQHF
TGTGCCAGCAGTTTAGGGACAGGGGGCCATGGGCAAGATCAGCCCCAGCATTTT
>TRBD2|NA|TRBV20-1|TRBJ2-1
CSADWTSYYNEQFF
TGCAGTGCTGACTGGACTAGCTACTACAATGAGCAGTTCTTC
>TRBD2|NA|TRBV20-1|TRBJ2-5
CSASDSGAGLAEETQYF
TGCAGTGCTAGCGATTCGGGTGCCGGACTAGCCGAAGAGACCCAGTACTTC
>NA|NA|TRBV30|TRBJ1-1
CAWGRGNTEAFF
TGTGCCTGGGGCAGGGGGAACACTGAAGCTTTCTTT
>NA|NA|TRBV24-1|TRBJ2-2
CATSEPGTGELFF
TGTGCCACCAGTGAGCCCGGGACCGGGGAGCTGTTTTTT
>TRBD1|NA|TRBV7-2|TRBJ2-5
CASSLVGQGQTQYF
TGTGCCAGCAGCTTAGTGGGACAGGGTCAGACCCAGTACTTC
>TRBD1|NA|TRBV4-3|TRBJ1-5
CASSLLTGAQPQHF
TGCGCCAGCAGCCTCCTAACAGGGGCTCAGCCCCAGCATTTT
>NA|NA|TRBV7-2|TRBJ2-3
CASSYGSWTDTQYF
TGTGCCAGCAGCTATGGATCTTGGACAGATACGCAGTATTTT
>NA|NA|TRBV7-3|TRBJ1-2
CASSLLDRGDYGYTF
TGTGCCAGCAGCTTGCTGGACAGAGGGGACTATGGCTACACCTTC
>NA|NA|TRBV29-1|TRBJ2-3
CSVVGSTDTQYF
TGCAGCGTTGTTGGTAGCACAGATACGCAGTATTTT
>TRBD2|NA|TRBV7-9|TRBJ2-1
CASLAGSYNEQFF
TGTGCCAGCCTAGCGGGATCCTACAATGAGCAGTTCTTC
>NA|NA|TRBV29-1|TRBJ1-1
CSASQGYTEAFF
TGCAGCGCCTCGCAGGGGTACACTGAAGCTTTCTTT
>NA|NA|TRBV18|TRBJ2-5
CASSPSAVQETQYF
TGTGCCAGCTCACCATCGGCAGTCCAAGAGACCCAGTACTTC